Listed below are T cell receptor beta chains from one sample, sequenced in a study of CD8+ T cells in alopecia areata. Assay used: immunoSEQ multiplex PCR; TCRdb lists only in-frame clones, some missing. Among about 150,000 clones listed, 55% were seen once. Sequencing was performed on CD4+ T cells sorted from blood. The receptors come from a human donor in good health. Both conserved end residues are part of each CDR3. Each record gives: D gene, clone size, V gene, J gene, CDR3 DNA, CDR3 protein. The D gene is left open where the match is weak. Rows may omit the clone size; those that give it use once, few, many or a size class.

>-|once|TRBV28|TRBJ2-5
TGTGCCAGCAGGGGAGAGACCCAGTACTTC
CASRGETQYF
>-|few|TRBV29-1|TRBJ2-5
TGCAGCGTAAGGTACCAAGAGACCCAGTACTTC
CSVRYQETQYF
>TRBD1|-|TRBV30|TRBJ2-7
TGTGCCTGGAGTGTACCAGGACAGGGGCACGAGCAGTACTTC
CAWSVPGQGHEQYF
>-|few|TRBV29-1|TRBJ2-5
TGCAGCACCGGTGAGACCCAGTACTTC
CSTGETQYF
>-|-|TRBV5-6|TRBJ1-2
TGTGCCAGCAGCCCCCGGGTATGGAACTATGGCTACACCTTC
CASSPRVWNYGYTF
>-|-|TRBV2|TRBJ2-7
TGTGCCAGCAGTGAGCCAGGAACCTACGAGCAGTACTTC
CASSEPGTYEQYF
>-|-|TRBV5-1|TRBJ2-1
TGCGCCAGCAGCTTCCTGGCTAGGACGAGCTCCTACAATGAGCAGTTCTTC
CASSFLARTSSYNEQFF
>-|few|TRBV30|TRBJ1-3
TGTGCCTGGAGTTTCAAGGGAAACACCATATATTTT
CAWSFKGNTIYF
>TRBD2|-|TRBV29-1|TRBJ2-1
TGCAGCGTGGACGGGACTAGCGGTTCGAGCTCCTACAATGAGCAGTTCTTC
CSVDGTSGSSSYNEQFF
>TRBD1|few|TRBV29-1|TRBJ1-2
TGCAGCGCAGCCACAGGGGGAGGTTCCTATGGCTACACCTTC
CSAATGGGSYGYTF
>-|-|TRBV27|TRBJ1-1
TGTGCCAGCAGGCCACAGGTCGGAACTGAAGCTTTCTTT
CASRPQVGTEAFF
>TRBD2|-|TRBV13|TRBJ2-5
TGTGCCAGCAGCAGCGCACTAGCGGGAGGGCCCTCGCAGACCCAGTACTTC
CASSSALAGGPSQTQYF
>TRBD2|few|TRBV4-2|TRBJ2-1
TGTGCCAGCAGCCAACGACTGACGGGAGGGTCCAGCAATGAGCAGTTCTTC
CASSQRLTGGSSNEQFF
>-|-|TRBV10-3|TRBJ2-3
TGTGCCATCAGTGCCTCAACAAGGACAGATACGCAGTATTTT
CAISASTRTDTQYF
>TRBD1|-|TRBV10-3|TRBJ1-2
TGTGCCATCAAACCGGGACAGGGATGGTATGGCTACACCTTC
CAIKPGQGWYGYTF
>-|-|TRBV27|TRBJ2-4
TGTGCCAGCAGTTTATCGACAGCCAAAAACATTCAGTACTTC
CASSLSTAKNIQYF
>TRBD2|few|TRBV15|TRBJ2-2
TGTGCCACCAGCACGGGACTAGACACCGGGGAGCTGTTTTTT
CATSTGLDTGELFF
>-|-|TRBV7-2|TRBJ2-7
TGTGCCAGCAGCTTAGTATCCTACGAGCAGTACTTC
CASSLVSYEQYF
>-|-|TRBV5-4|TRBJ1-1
TGTGCCAGCAGCTTTACGGGGGACACTGAAGCTTTCTTT
CASSFTGDTEAFF
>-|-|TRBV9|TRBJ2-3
TGTGCCAGCAGCGCGGGACTCGGCACAGATACGCAGTATTTT
CASSAGLGTDTQYF
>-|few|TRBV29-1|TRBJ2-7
TGCAGCGGGGCGGTGGGCCACGAGCAGTACTTC
CSGAVGHEQYF
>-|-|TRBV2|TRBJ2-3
TGTGCCAGCGGGAACCGACAGAGCTCTAGCACAGATACGCAGTATTTT
CASGNRQSSSTDTQYF
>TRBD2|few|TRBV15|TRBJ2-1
TGTGCCACCAGCAGAGAGCGGGAGAGGCAGTTCTTC
CATSRERERQFF
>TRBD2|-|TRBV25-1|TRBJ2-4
TGTGCCAGCAGTGAATTGGGCGGGAGATACATTCAGTACTTC
CASSELGGRYIQYF
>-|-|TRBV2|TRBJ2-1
TGTGCCAGCGAGAGCGAAAACTCCTACAATGAGCAGTTCTTC
CASESENSYNEQFF